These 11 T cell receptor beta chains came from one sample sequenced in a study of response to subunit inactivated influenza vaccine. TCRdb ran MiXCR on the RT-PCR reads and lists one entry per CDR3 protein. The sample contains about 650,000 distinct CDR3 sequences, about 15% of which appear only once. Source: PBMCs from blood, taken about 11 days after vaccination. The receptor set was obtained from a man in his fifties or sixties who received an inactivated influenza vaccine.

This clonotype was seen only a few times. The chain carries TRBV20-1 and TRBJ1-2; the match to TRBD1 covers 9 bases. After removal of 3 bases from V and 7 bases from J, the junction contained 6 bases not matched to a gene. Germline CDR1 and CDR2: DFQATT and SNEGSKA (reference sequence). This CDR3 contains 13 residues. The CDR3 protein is CSASPGTGFGYTF. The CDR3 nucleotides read TGCAGTGCTAGTCCCGGGACAGGGTTTGGCTACACCTTC.

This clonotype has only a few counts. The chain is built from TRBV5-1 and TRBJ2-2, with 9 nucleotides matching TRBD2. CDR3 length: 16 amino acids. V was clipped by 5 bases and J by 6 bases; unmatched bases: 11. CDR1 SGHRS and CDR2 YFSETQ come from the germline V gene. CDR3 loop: CASRTGTSQGAGELFF. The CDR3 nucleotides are TGCGCCAGCAGGACCGGGACTAGCCAGGGAGCCGGGGAGCTGTTTTTT.

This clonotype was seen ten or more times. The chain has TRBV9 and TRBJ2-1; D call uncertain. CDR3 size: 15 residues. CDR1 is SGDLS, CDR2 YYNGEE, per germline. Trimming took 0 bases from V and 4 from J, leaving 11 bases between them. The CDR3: CASSVEGSDYNEQFF. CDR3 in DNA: TGTGCCAGCAGCGTAGAGGGATCCGATTACAATGAGCAGTTCTTC.

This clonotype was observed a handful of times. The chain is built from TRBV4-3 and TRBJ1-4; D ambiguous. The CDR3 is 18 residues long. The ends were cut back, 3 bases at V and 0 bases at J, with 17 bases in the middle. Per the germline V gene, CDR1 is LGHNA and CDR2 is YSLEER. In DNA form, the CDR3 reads TGCGCCAGCAGCCAGCCCGTAGAGGGCCCCGCAACTAATGAAAAACTGTTTTTT. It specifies CASSQPVEGPATNEKLFF.

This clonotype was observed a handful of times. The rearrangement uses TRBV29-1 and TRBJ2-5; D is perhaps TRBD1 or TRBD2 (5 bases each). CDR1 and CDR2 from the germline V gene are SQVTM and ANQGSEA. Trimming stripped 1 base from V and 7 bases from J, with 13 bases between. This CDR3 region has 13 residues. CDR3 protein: CSVEGGGTGTQYF. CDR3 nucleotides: TGCAGCGTTGAAGGTGGGGGTACCGGGACCCAGTACTTC.

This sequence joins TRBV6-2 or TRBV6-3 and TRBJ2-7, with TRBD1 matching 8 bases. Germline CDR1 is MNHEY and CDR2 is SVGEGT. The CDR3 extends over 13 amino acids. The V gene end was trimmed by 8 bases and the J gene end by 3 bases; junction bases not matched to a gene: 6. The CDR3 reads CASRTGPIYEQYF. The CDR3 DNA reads TGTGCCAGCCGGACAGGGCCCATCTACGAGCAGTACTTC.

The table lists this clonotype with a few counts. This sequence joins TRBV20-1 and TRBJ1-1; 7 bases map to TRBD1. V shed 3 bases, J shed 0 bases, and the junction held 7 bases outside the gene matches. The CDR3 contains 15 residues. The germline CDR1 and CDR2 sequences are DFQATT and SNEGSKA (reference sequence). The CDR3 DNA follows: TGCAGTGCTAGGCTCTCGGGACAGATGAACACTGAAGCTTTCTTT. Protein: CSARLSGQMNTEAFF.

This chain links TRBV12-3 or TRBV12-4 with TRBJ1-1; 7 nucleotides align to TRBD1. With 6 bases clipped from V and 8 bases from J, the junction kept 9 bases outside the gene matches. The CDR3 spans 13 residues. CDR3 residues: CASRVGTAPEAFF. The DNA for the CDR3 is TGTGCCAGCAGGGTAGGGACAGCCCCAGAAGCTTTCTTT.

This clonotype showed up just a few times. DNA for the CDR3: TGCGCCAGCAGCTTGGCCGGGACAGGGTCTCTTACCGGGGAGCTGTTTTTT. It is translated as CASSLAGTGSLTGELFF. The J gene is TRBJ2-2, the V gene TRBV5-1; 9 bases map to TRBD1. Germline trimming cut 0 bases from V and 5 bases from J; bases unmatched to any gene: 8. Per germline, CDR1 SGHRS and CDR2 YFSETQ. The CDR3 totals 17 residues.

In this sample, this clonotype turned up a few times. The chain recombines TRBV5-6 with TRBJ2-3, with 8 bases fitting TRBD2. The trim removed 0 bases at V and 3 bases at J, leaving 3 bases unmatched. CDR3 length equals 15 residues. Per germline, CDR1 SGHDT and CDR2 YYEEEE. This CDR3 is CASSLAGGITDTQYF. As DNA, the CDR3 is TGTGCCAGCAGCTTGGCGGGAGGGATAACAGATACGCAGTATTTT.

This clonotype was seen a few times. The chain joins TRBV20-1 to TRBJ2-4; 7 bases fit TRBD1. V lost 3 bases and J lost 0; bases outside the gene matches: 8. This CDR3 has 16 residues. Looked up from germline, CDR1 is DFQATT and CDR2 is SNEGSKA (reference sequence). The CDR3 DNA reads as TGCAGTGCTAGGTCAGAGGGGGCGCGAGCCAAAAACATTCAGTACTTC. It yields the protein CSARSEGARAKNIQYF.